This TCR beta chain was identified during a study of T cell responses to AZD1222 COVID-19 vaccine. The repertoire was sequenced with immunoSEQ multiplex PCR; TCRdb's copy has only in-frame clones and lacks some. Among over 150,000 clones listed, over 75% were seen once. This CDR3 region has 16 residues. Germline V gene lookup returns CDR1 SGHAT and CDR2 FQDESV (reference sequence). V lost 3 bases and J 0 bases, leaving 9 bases between the germline ends. Overall study results and limits: Reports say nearly half of spike-specific TCRs go after unmutated variant regions. Sampling captured repertoires only after the peak T cell response. The number of AZD1222 recipients seropositive at baseline was only six. Among the donors, most were white British and more were female, and clonal diversity was possibly underestimated.

About this clone: Antigen specificity is unknown.

This sample comprised peripheral blood, obtained on day 0 of AZD1222 vaccination. The rearrangement joins TRBV11-1 to TRBJ2-6; D might be TRBD1 (5 bases). The clonotype comes from an adult in good health. The CDR3 sequence: CASSFQGSSGANVLTF. The DNA for the CDR3 is TGTGCCAGCAGCTTCCAGGGTAGCTCTGGGGCCAACGTCCTGACTTTC.